This TCR beta chain was retrieved from a study of cytomegalovirus exposure and HLA in healthy donors. Germline V gives CDR1 SGHNT, CDR2 YYREEE (reference sequence). The J segment lost 3 bases and the V segment lost 4 bases, leaving 8 bases of the junction unmatched. The CDR3 consists of 15 residues. Profiling relied on immunoSEQ multiplex PCR, and the TCRdb table lists in-frame clones only, not all of them. The sample lists 150,000 to 200,000 clones; about 82% were seen once. The receptor's source is a woman between 18 and 30 years old in good health and CMV-seronegative. Sequenced material: PBMCs. V usage is TRBV5-4 and J usage is TRBJ1-2; 8 bases are shared with TRBD1. CDR3: CASSRPGQDHYGYTF. The CDR3 bases are TGTGCCAGCAGCCGTCCGGGACAGGATCACTATGGCTACACCTTC. Complete variable domain (other parts from reference TRBV5-4 and TRBJ1-2): ETGVTQSPTHLIKTRGQQVTLRCSSQSGHNTVSWYQQALGQGPQFIFQYYREEENGRGNFPPRFSGLQFPNYSSELNVNALELDDSALYLCASSRPGQDHYGYTFGSGTRLTVV.